This TCR beta chain was observed in a study of T cell clones after liver transplantation. As for the study in general: Draws occurred before transplant, before withdrawal, and after complete or failed withdrawal. General observations from the study: Compared with third party-reactive sequences, donor-reactive ones declined more, independent of withdrawal success. Small, mixed patient groups and varying post-transplant times limit these conclusions.

As to this clone: Its antigen is unidentified.

This CDR3 is built from 13 residues. Per germline, CDR1 LNHDA and CDR2 SQIVND (reference sequence). Trimming stripped 5 bases from V and 3 bases from J, with 8 bases between. Sequencing was performed with immunoSEQ multiplex PCR; in TCRdb, only in-frame clones are kept and a portion is missing. The table shows around 19,000 clones, with about 87% occurring only once. This chain joins TRBV19 and TRBJ1-5; unclear D gene. This TCR was recovered from a human donor who received a liver transplant. The sample here was CD8+ T cells from blood, taken before liver transplant. Here the CDR3 reads CASSDGSNQPQHF. CDR3 nucleotide sequence: TGTGCCAGTAGTGACGGATCCAATCAGCCCCAGCATTTT.